This T cell receptor (beta chain) was found in a study of T cell repertoires in cytomegalovirus infection. TCRdb analysed the reads with MiXCR anew, one entry per CDR3 protein. The profile shows about half a million distinct CDR3 sequences, around 30% of them singletons. Study-level points and caveats: Dominant in the ex vivo response were TCR beta clonotypes restricted by HLA-C and specific for CMV.

Notes on this clonotype: No antigen is known for it.

CDR3 length: 14 residues. Per germline, CDR1 KGHDR and CDR2 SFDVKD. V lost 5 bases, J lost 4 bases, and 1 base stayed unmatched. Sample: cultured PBMCs, taken from culture after CMV antigen stimulation. This chain connects TRBV24-1 to TRBJ2-2; 9 positions match TRBD2. The sequence derives from a human donor in good health (CMV status not recorded). Some clones in this sample may be carry-over from other donors' samples. The CDR3 bases are TGTGCCACCAGTGGACTAGCGGCCACCGGGGAGCTGTTTTTT. Residues: CATSGLAATGELFF.